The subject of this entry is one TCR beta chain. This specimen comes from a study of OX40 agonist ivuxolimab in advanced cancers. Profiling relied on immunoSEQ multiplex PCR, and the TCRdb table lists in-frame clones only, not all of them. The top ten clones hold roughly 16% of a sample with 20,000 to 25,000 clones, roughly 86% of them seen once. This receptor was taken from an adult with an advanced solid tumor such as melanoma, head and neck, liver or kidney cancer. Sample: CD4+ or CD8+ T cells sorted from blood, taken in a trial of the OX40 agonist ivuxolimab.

CDR3 in amino acids: CASSLGPNGGTEAFF. Here the CDR3 DNA reads TGTGCCAGCAGCTTAGGCCCCAATGGCGGCACTGAAGCTTTCTTT. V and J are TRBV5-4 and TRBJ1-1; D is unclear. Trimming pared 2 bases from V and 4 bases from J, leaving 15 bases between. This CDR3 region has 15 residues. Germline CDR1 and CDR2: SGHNT and YYREEE (reference sequence).